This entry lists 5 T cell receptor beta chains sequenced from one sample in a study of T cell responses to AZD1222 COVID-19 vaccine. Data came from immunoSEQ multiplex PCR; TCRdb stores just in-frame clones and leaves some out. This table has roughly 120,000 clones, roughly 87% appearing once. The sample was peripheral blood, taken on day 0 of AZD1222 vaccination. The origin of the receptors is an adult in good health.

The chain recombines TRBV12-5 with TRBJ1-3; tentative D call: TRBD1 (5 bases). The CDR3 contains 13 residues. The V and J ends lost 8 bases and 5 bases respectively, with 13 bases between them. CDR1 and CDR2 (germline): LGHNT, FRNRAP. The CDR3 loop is CASTPDSRNTIYF. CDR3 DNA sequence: TGTGCTAGTACTCCCGACAGCCGAAACACCATATATTTT. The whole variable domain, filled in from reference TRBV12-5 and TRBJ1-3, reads DARVTQTPRHKVTEMGQEVTMRCQPILGHNTVFWYRQTMMQGLELLAYFRNRAPLDDSGMPKDRFSAEMPDATLATLKIQPSEPRDSAVYFCASTPDSRNTIYFGEGSWLTVV.

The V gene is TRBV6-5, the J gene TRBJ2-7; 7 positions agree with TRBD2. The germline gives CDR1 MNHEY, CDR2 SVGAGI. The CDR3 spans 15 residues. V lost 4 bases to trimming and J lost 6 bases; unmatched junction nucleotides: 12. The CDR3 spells CASSSPGAGEVEQYF. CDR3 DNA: TGTGCCAGCAGTTCCCCTGGGGCGGGAGAAGTCGAGCAGTACTTC.

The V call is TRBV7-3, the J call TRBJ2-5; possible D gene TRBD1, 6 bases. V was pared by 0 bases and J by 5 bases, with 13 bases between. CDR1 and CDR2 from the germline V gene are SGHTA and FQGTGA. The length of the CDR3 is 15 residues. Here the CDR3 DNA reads TGTGCCAGCAGCTTAACGGGATCAGGGGAGGAGACCCAGTACTTC. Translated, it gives CASSLTGSGEETQYF.

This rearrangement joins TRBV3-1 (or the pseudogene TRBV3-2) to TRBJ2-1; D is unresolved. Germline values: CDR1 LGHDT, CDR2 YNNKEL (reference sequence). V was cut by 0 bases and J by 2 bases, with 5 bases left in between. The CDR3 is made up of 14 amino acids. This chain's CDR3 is CASSQDSAYNEQFF. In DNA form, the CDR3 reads TGTGCCAGCAGCCAAGATTCAGCCTACAATGAGCAGTTCTTC.

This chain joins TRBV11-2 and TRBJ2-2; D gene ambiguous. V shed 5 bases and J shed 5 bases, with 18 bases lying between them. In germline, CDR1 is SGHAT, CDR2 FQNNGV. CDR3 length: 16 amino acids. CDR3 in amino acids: CASSPWKAPETGELFF. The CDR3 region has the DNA TGTGCCAGCAGCCCCTGGAAAGCACCTGAGACCGGGGAGCTGTTTTTT. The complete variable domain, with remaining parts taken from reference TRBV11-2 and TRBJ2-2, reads EAGVAQSPRYKIIEKRQSVAFWCNPISGHATLYWYQQILGQGPKLLIQFQNNGVVDDSQLPKDRFSAERLKGVDSTLKIQPAKLEDSAVYLCASSPWKAPETGELFFGEGSRLTVL.